These 21 T cell receptor beta chains were sequenced from one sample in a study of blood T cell repertoires in COVID-19. Method: immunoSEQ multiplex PCR; TCRdb's copy keeps in-frame clones and lacks some. The sample has under 100,000 clones; around 81% are singletons. Sequencing was done on a sample of peripheral blood. These receptors all come from a man aged 45-65 years with acute or convalescent COVID-19.

The chain has TRBV18 and TRBJ2-2; 9 positions agree with TRBD1. Germline V gene data show CDR1 as KGHSH and CDR2 as LQKENI. This CDR3 region has 15 residues. The junction had 2 bases not matched to a gene; V was cut back by 4 bases and J by 2 bases. CDR3 sequence (DNA): TGTGCCAGCTCACGGGACAGGGAAAACACCGGGGAGCTGTTTTTT. This gives the protein CASSRDRENTGELFF.

The V and J genes are TRBV3-1 (or the pseudogene TRBV3-2) and TRBJ1-5; D unresolved. V shed 2 bases and J shed 4 bases, with 3 bases lying between them. CDR1 and CDR2 (germline): LGHDT, YNNKEL (reference sequence). This CDR3 spans 12 amino acids. This CDR3 reads CASSQQNQPQHF. CDR3 coding DNA: TGTGCCAGCAGCCAACAGAATCAGCCCCAGCATTTT.

The sample holds a few counts of this clone. The chain recombines TRBV7-2 with TRBJ1-1, with 9 nucleotides matching TRBD1. This CDR3 is 18 amino acids long. J gave up 0 bases and V 4 bases, and 12 bases lay outside the gene matches. The germline gives CDR1 SGHTA, CDR2 FQGNSA. The CDR3 DNA reads as TGTGCCAGCAGCTCCCGTTCCGGGACAGGGAAGTTGAACACTGAAGCTTTCTTT. It translates to CASSSRSGTGKLNTEAFF. Combining the CDR3 with reference TRBV7-2 and TRBJ1-1 gives the whole variable domain GAGVSQSPSNKVTEKGKDVELRCDPISGHTALYWYRQSLGQGLEFLIYFQGNSAPDKSGLPSDRFSAERTGGSVSTLTIQRTQQEDSAVYLCASSSRSGTGKLNTEAFFGQGTRLTVV.

The chain is built from TRBV9 and TRBJ2-3; 11 positions agree with TRBD2. V trimming: 4 bases; J trimming: 6 bases; junction bases outside the gene matches: 16. In germline, CDR1 is SGDLS, CDR2 YYNGEE. This CDR3 spans 18 amino acids. CDR3 loop: CASSPRPGLAASGDTQYF. CDR3 nucleotides: TGTGCCAGCAGCCCGCGACCGGGACTAGCGGCCAGCGGTGATACGCAGTATTTT.

V gene TRBV7-9 combines with J gene TRBJ1-4; 8 nucleotides align to TRBD1. The junction had 1 base not matched to a gene; V was cut back by 3 bases and J by 4 bases. Germline values: CDR1 SEHNR, CDR2 FQNEAQ (reference sequence). The length of the CDR3 is 14 residues. The CDR3 spells CASSLGQDNEKLFF. Here the CDR3 DNA reads TGTGCCAGCAGCTTGGGACAGGATAATGAAAAACTGTTTTTT.

The V and J genes are TRBV9 and TRBJ1-3; D call uncertain. CDR1 SGDLS and CDR2 YYNGEE come from the germline V gene. V lost 3 bases, J lost 0 bases, and 10 bases lay in between. This CDR3 region has 15 residues. Here the CDR3 reads CASSARATSGNTIYF. The CDR3 DNA follows: TGTGCCAGCAGCGCTCGAGCTACCTCTGGAAACACCATATATTTT.

The chain is built from TRBV21-1 and TRBJ2-7; the D segment call TRBD2 is taken from the table without a DNA check. TRBV21-1 is an annotated pseudogene. The CDR3 has 18 amino acids. This CDR3 reads CASSCRRGSPARAYEQYF. CDR3 in DNA: TGTGCCAGCAGCTGTCGGAGGGGATCGCCCGCCAGGGCCTACGAGCAGTACTTC.

The CDR3 region is CASSNIRDTEAFF. The CDR3 region has the DNA TGTGCCAGTAGTAATATACGGGACACTGAAGCTTTCTTT. The chain carries TRBV19 and TRBJ1-1, with unresolved D. V was trimmed by 4 bases and J by 3 bases, leaving 9 bases between them. There are 13 residues in the CDR3. Germline assignment: CDR1 LNHDA and CDR2 SQIVND (reference sequence).

The V and J genes are TRBV5-1 and TRBJ1-1; 7 positions agree with TRBD1. Germline CDR1 and CDR2: SGHRS and YFSETQ. The CDR3 sequence is 14 residues long. V lost 2 bases to trimming and J lost 4 bases; unmatched junction nucleotides: 5. The CDR3 bases are TGCGCCAGCAGCTTTACAGGGGCGGGCACTGAAGCTTTCTTT. Its protein is CASSFTGAGTEAFF.

The rearrangement links TRBV6-5 to TRBJ1-2; D possibly corresponds to TRBD1 (6 bases). V was trimmed by 5 bases and J by 2 bases, leaving 12 bases between them. This CDR3 region has 14 residues. In germline, CDR1 is MNHEY, CDR2 SVGAGI. The CDR3 region has the DNA TGTGCCAGCAGTACACAGGGTTCAAACTATGGCTACACCTTC. Amino acid sequence: CASSTQGSNYGYTF.

The CDR3 spells CASSPDSIAAGNTIYF. The CDR3, as DNA: TGTGCCAGCTCACCTGACAGTATTGCAGCTGGAAACACCATATATTTT. The chain is built from TRBV18 and TRBJ1-3, with a tentative D call TRBD1 (5 bases). The germline gives CDR1 KGHSH, CDR2 LQKENI. The CDR3 loop spans 16 amino acids. The V gene lost 3 bases and the J gene lost 2 bases, with 14 bases spanning the gap.

V usage is TRBV21-1 and J usage is TRBJ2-5; the table assigns TRBD1, which was not confirmed against the DNA. TRBV21-1 is a listed pseudogene. This CDR3 comprises 16 residues. CDR3 sequence: CATSGQGAHYQETQYF. The CDR3, as DNA: TGTGCCACCTCGGGACAGGGGGCCCACTACCAAGAGACCCAGTACTTC.

J is TRBJ2-7 and V is TRBV5-1; 13 bases agree with TRBD2. This CDR3 has 15 amino acids. Germline assignment: CDR1 SGHRS and CDR2 YFSETQ. The junction had 8 bases not matched to a gene; V was cut back by 4 bases and J by 7 bases. DNA of the CDR3: TGCGCCAGCAGCCCGGGGACTAGCGGGACATCTGAGCAGTACTTC. It encodes CASSPGTSGTSEQYF.

The chain carries TRBV5-4 and TRBJ2-1; D is perhaps TRBD2 (7 bases). Looked up from germline, CDR1 is SGHNT and CDR2 is YYREEE (reference sequence). V dropped 5 bases and J dropped 8 bases, with 17 bases sitting between them. CDR3 length: 14 residues. This chain's CDR3 is CASRLGGGGDEQFF. DNA for the CDR3: TGTGCCAGCAGACTGGGGGGCGGGGGCGATGAGCAGTTCTTC.

J is TRBJ2-3 and V is TRBV5-4; 8 nucleotides line up with TRBD1. Looked up from germline, CDR1 is SGHNT and CDR2 is YYREEE (reference sequence). There are 16 residues in the CDR3. V lost 4 bases to trimming and J lost 4 bases; unmatched junction nucleotides: 11. The CDR3 loop is CASSLNRGAAADTQYF. CDR3 DNA sequence: TGTGCCAGCAGCCTGAACAGGGGGGCCGCTGCAGATACGCAGTATTTT.

J is TRBJ1-5 and V is TRBV29-1; 10 nucleotides align to TRBD1. CDR3 length equals 14 residues. V shed 4 bases and J 3 bases; nucleotides not matched to a gene: 3. Germline loops: CDR1 SQVTM, CDR2 ANQGSEA. DNA for the CDR3: TGCAGCGTTGTTGGGACAGGGGTCAATCAGCCCCAGCATTTT. The encoded protein is CSVVGTGVNQPQHF.

V is TRBV28 and J is TRBJ1-4, with TRBD1 identical over 9 bases. Looked up from germline, CDR1 is MDHEN and CDR2 is SYDVKM. With V trimmed by 4 bases and J by 7 bases, 13 bases remained unmatched. CDR3 length: 17 residues. CDR3 region: CASSSPFGQGRREKLFF. The CDR3 DNA sequence: TGTGCCAGCAGTTCCCCTTTCGGACAGGGGAGGCGTGAAAAACTGTTTTTT.

This clone was recorded once. The chain has TRBV29-1 and TRBJ2-1; TRBD2 matches at 8 bases. The CDR3 length is 19 residues. V gave up 4 bases and J gave up 1 base; unmatched junction bases: 18. CDR1 SQVTM and CDR2 ANQGSEA come from the germline V gene. The CDR3 spells CSVVAGIGAGEDSYNEQFF. The CDR3 coding sequence is TGCAGCGTTGTAGCTGGGATCGGAGCGGGAGAAGATTCCTACAATGAGCAGTTCTTC.

This clone was detected only once. This chain connects TRBV10-3 to TRBJ2-7, with a possible D match to TRBD2 (6 bases). Germline CDR1 ENHRY, CDR2 SYGVKD. The CDR3 consists of 16 residues. V gave up 4 bases and J gave up 3 bases, with 19 bases separating them. CDR3 sequence (DNA): TGTGCCATCAGTGGCGGCGCTAGCGCGGTCCACTACGAGCAGTACTTC. It is translated as CAISGGASAVHYEQYF.

The rearrangement joins TRBV7-3 to TRBJ2-7, with a tentative D call TRBD1 (6 bases). V dropped 2 bases and J dropped 5 bases, with 16 bases sitting between them. Germline CDR1 reads SGHTA; CDR2 reads FQGTGA. The CDR3 extends over 15 amino acids. CDR3 sequence reads: CASSLGLAGVHEQYF. The CDR3 region has the DNA TGTGCCAGCAGCTTAGGCCTGGCAGGGGTCCACGAGCAGTACTTC.

The rearrangement links TRBV7-2 to TRBJ2-1; no definite D call. Trimming took 2 bases from V and 0 from J, leaving 8 bases between them. Germline values: CDR1 SGHTA, CDR2 FQGNSA. This CDR3 is 15 amino acids long. CDR3 region: CASSLSVFSYNEQFF. The DNA for the CDR3 is TGTGCCAGCAGCTTATCGGTCTTCTCCTACAATGAGCAGTTCTTC.